This TCR beta chain emerged from a study of blood T cell repertoires in COVID-19. Study summary: Whether acute or convalescent, the COVID-19 samples came from the United States, Italy and Spain.

Membership in each cohort depended on participant-reported clinical history. In the original workflow: Amplification of reference gene primers was used by the study to estimate nucleated cell counts. TCRdb keeps only in-frame clones here, not all; method: immunoSEQ multiplex PCR. V and J calls and clone size follow that table, whereas D and trimming were derived from the DNA. This sample has 130,000 or so clones; around 83% occur once, and the top ten carry over 9%. Germline V gene data show CDR1 as SGHVS and CDR2 as FNYEAQ. Trimming took off 5 bases at V and 9 bases at J, with 20 bases between the two ends. CDR3 length equals 15 residues.

The receptor comes from a middle-aged man who had recovered from COVID-19. What was sequenced was PBMCs or T cells enriched from blood (not recorded which). V is TRBV7-6 and J is TRBJ2-1, with D uncertain. CDR3 loop: CASSQYSDNRFEQFF. CDR3 sequence (DNA): TGTGCCAGCAGCCAATACTCCGACAACAGATTTGAGCAGTTCTTC.